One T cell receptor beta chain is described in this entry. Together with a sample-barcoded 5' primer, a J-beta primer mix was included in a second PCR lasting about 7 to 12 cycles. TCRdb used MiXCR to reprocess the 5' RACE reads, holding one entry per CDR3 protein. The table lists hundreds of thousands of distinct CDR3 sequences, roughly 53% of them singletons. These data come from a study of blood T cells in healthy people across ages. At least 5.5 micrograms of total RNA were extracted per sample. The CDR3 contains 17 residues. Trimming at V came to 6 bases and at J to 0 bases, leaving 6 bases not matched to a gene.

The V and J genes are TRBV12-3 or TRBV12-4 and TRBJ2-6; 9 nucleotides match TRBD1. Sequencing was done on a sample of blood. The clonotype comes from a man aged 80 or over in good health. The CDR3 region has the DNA TGTGCCAGCAGGAGACAGGGGGGAGTCTCTGGGGCCAACGTCCTGACTTTC. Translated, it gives CASRRQGGVSGANVLTF.